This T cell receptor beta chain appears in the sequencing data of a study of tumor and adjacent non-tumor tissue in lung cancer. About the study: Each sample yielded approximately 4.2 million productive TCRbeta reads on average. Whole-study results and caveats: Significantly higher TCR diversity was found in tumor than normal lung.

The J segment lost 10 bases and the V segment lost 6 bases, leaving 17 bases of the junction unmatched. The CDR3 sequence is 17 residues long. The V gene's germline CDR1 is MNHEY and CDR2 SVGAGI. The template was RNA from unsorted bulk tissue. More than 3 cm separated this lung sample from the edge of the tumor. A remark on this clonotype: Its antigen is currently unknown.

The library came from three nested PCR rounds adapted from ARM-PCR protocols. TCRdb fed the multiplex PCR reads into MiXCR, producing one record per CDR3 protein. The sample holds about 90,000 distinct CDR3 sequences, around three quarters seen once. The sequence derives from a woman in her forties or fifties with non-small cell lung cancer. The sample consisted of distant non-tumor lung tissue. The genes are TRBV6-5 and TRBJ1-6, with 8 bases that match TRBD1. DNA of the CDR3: TGTGCCAGCAGCCTTGGACAGGGTCTCGGGTCGAACTCACCCCTCCACTTT. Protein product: CASSLGQGLGSNSPLHF.